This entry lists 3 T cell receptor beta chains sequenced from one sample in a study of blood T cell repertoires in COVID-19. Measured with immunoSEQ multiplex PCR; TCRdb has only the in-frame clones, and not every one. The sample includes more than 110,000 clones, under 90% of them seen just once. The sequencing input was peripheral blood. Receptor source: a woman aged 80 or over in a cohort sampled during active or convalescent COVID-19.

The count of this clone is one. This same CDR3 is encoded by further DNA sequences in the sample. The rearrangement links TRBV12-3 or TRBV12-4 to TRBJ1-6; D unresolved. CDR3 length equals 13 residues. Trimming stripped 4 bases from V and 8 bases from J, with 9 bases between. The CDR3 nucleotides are TGTGCCAGCAGTTGGTCGAGGGATTCACCCCTCCACTTT. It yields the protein CASSWSRDSPLHF.

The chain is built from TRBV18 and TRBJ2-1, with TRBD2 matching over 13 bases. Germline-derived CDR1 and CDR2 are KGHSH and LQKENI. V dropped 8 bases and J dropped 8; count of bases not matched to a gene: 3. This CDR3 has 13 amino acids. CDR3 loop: CASLGLAGDEQFF. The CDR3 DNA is TGTGCCAGCCTAGGACTAGCGGGGGATGAGCAGTTCTTC. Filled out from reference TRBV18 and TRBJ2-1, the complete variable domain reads NAGVMQNPRHLVRRRGQEARLRCSPMKGHSHVYWYRQLPEEGLKFMVYLQKENIIDESGMPKERFSAEFPKEGPSILRIQQVVRGDSAAYFCASLGLAGDEQFFGPGTRLTVL.

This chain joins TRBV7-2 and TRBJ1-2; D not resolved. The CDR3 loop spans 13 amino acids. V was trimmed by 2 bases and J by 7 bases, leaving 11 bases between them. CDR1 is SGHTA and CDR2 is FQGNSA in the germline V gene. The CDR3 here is CASSLPVSLGYTF. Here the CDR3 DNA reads TGTGCCAGCAGCTTACCTGTGTCCCTTGGCTACACCTTC.